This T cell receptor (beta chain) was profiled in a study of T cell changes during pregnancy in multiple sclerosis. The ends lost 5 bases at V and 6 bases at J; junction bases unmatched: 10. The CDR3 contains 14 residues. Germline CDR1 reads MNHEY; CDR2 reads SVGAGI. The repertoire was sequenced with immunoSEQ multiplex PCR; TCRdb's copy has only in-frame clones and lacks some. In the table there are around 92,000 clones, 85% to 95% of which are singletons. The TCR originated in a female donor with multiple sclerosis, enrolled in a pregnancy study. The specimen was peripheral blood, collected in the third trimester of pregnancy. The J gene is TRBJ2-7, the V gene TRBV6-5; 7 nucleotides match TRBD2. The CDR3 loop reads CASSTRSGSSEQYF. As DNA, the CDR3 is TGTGCCAGCAGTACCCGTAGCGGGTCTAGCGAGCAGTACTTC.